This is a list of T cell receptor beta chains from one sample in a study of T cell responses to AZD1222 COVID-19 vaccine. Here immunoSEQ multiplex PCR was the method, and the copy in TCRdb shows in-frame clones only, minus some. The profile shows 130,000 or so clones, about 91% of them singletons. The sample consisted of peripheral blood, taken 28 days after the second AZD1222 dose. The receptors stem from an adult who received the AZD1222 COVID-19 vaccine. Both conserved end residues are part of each CDR3. D genes are given only for firm matches. Only some rows state a clone size, as once, few, many or a class for expanded clones.

CDR3: CASTRTGGMANEKLFF
DNA: TGCGCCAGCACCAGGACAGGGGGAATGGCTAATGAAAAACTGTTTTTT
J: TRBJ1-4
size: .
D: TRBD1
V: TRBV5-1

CDR3: CASREIPTNEKLFF
DNA: TGTGCCAGTAGAGAGATCCCAACTAATGAAAAACTGTTTTTT
J: TRBJ1-4
size: .
D: .
V: TRBV6-5

CDR3: CASSPDRGNYGYTF
DNA: TGCGCCAGCAGCCCGGACAGGGGTAACTATGGCTACACCTTC
J: TRBJ1-2
size: .
D: TRBD1
V: TRBV5-1

CDR3: CASLPGQPNSPLHF
DNA: TGTGCCAGCCTACCGGGACAGCCTAATTCACCCCTCCACTTT
J: TRBJ1-6
size: .
D: TRBD1
V: TRBV6-5

CDR3: CASSLGRIYEQYF
DNA: TGTGCCAGCAGTTTGGGGCGGATCTACGAGCAGTACTTC
J: TRBJ2-7
size: .
D: .
V: TRBV27

CDR3: CASSLTASLGDTQYF
DNA: TGCGCCAGCAGCTTGACAGCCAGTCTTGGAGATACGCAGTATTTT
J: TRBJ2-3
size: .
D: .
V: TRBV5-1

CDR3: CASSPASGRGTDTQYF
DNA: TGTGCCAGCAGTCCAGCTAGCGGCCGAGGGACAGATACGCAGTATTTT
J: TRBJ2-3
size: .
D: TRBD2
V: TRBV27

CDR3: CASSRTGGSEAFF
DNA: TGTGCCAGCAGCCGAACAGGGGGGTCTGAAGCTTTCTTT
J: TRBJ1-1
size: .
D: TRBD1
V: TRBV12-3/TRBV12-4

CDR3: CASTPRGPRNEQFF
DNA: TGTGCCAGCACCCCCAGAGGGCCGCGCAATGAGCAGTTCTTC
J: TRBJ2-1
size: .
D: .
V: TRBV6-5

CDR3: CASRDSGTSGGASYNEQFF
DNA: TGTGCCAGCAGAGATTCCGGGACTAGCGGGGGGGCCTCCTACAATGAGCAGTTCTTC
J: TRBJ2-1
size: .
D: TRBD2
V: TRBV2

CDR3: CASSTPTSGGSNEQFF
DNA: TGTGCCAGCAGTACCCCGACTAGCGGGGGATCCAATGAGCAGTTCTTC
J: TRBJ2-1
size: .
D: TRBD2
V: TRBV6-6

CDR3: CASSLASGSNNEQFF
DNA: TGTGCCAGCAGCTTGGCTAGCGGGAGTAACAATGAGCAGTTCTTC
J: TRBJ2-1
size: .
D: TRBD2
V: TRBV5-4

CDR3: CASSMGTGTQAFF
DNA: TGTGCCAGTAGTATGGGGACAGGAACCCAAGCTTTCTTT
J: TRBJ1-1
size: .
D: TRBD1
V: TRBV19

CDR3: CASSLANKAFF
DNA: TGTGCCAGCAGCTTGGCGAATAAAGCTTTCTTT
J: TRBJ1-1
size: once
D: .
V: TRBV5-5

CDR3: CASSLRGRGAYNEQFF
DNA: TGCGCCAGCAGCTTGCGGGGGAGAGGAGCCTACAATGAGCAGTTCTTC
J: TRBJ2-1
size: .
D: .
V: TRBV5-1

CDR3: CASSSSGGTDTQYF
DNA: TGTGCCAGCAGCTCCTCGGGGGGGACAGATACGCAGTATTTT
J: TRBJ2-3
size: .
D: TRBD2
V: TRBV7-2

CDR3: CASSLLVNTEAFF
DNA: TGTGCCAGCAGCTTGTTGGTGAACACTGAAGCTTTCTTT
J: TRBJ1-1
size: .
D: .
V: TRBV5-8

CDR3: CASERGGADEKLFF
DNA: TGTGCCAGCGAAAGAGGGGGCGCAGATGAAAAACTGTTTTTT
J: TRBJ1-4
size: .
D: TRBD1
V: TRBV6-5

CDR3: CAAGGGISYNEQFF
DNA: TGTGCCGCCGGCGGAGGCATCTCCTACAATGAGCAGTTCTTC
J: TRBJ2-1
size: .
D: .
V: TRBV6-5

CDR3: CSVATARLFQYF
DNA: TGCAGCGTCGCGACGGCCCGGCTTTTTCAGTACTTC
J: TRBJ2-4
size: .
D: .
V: TRBV29-1

CDR3: CASSLGRENTEAFF
DNA: TGTGCCAGCAGTTTAGGAAGGGAGAACACTGAAGCTTTCTTT
J: TRBJ1-1
size: once
D: .
V: TRBV27

CDR3: CASSFIGSSPESDTQYF
DNA: TGTGCCAGCAGTTTTATAGGGTCTAGCCCAGAGTCAGATACGCAGTATTTT
J: TRBJ2-3
size: once
D: .
V: TRBV27

CDR3: CASSRGTF
DNA: TGTGCCAGCAGCCGGGGAACCTTC
J: TRBJ1-2
size: .
D: .
V: TRBV7-9

CDR3: CASSRTLPGTPISHEQYF
DNA: TGTGCCAGCAGCCGAACCCTACCCGGGACACCGATAAGCCACGAGCAGTACTTC
J: TRBJ2-7
size: once
D: .
V: TRBV27

CDR3: CASSLGQGSAGELFF
DNA: TGCGCCAGCAGCTTGGGGCAGGGATCGGCCGGGGAGCTGTTTTTT
J: TRBJ2-2
size: .
D: .
V: TRBV5-1

CDR3: CASSLGSSGSHTDTQYF
DNA: TGCGCCAGCAGCTTGGGCTCTAGCGGTTCCCACACAGATACGCAGTATTTT
J: TRBJ2-3
size: .
D: TRBD2
V: TRBV5-1

CDR3: CASSYGAGTSEAFF
DNA: TGCGCCAGCAGCTATGGGGCAGGGACGTCTGAAGCTTTCTTT
J: TRBJ1-1
size: .
D: .
V: TRBV5-1